This T cell receptor (beta chain) was recorded in a study of T cell responses to AZD1222 COVID-19 vaccine (dated by TCRdb to the early 2020s). In the study overall: AZD1222 recipients given second doses at about 4 weeks or at about 12 weeks were pooled, since spike-specific TCR depth and breadth were not found to differ between the two schedules. Enrollment into the trials was organized by age into subgroups of 18-55, 56-69 and 70-plus years, and those subgroups contained approximately 160, 26 and 62 TCR-sequenced participants, respectively. A total of 233 trial participants underwent TCR sequencing, of whom 207 received two doses of AZD1222 and 26 received two doses of the MenACWY control vaccine. Results the study describes overall, beyond this receptor: The 56-69-year group was small, and its depth increase did not reach significance, likely because of low power. Most participants were white British and females outnumbered males, and the authors suggested that clonal diversity may have been underestimated. Because no day 14 peak-response samples were available, the repertoires could be characterized only after the peak T cell response. Reportedly, almost half of the unique spike-specific TCRs recognized epitopes lying outside the regions that are mutated in the B.1.351 and B.1.1.7 variants. Conclusions about previously exposed vaccinees were limited because only a handful of AZD1222 recipients were SARS-CoV-2 seropositive at baseline. A significant rise in spike-specific TCR breadth and depth was observed after two AZD1222 doses relative to day 0 and relative to MenACWY recipients. Vaccine-associated CD4 TCRs spanned the whole spike protein, with dominant responses in regions 160-218 and 743-854.

After removal of 0 bases from V and 0 bases from J, the junction retains 2 bases not matched to a gene. Taken from the germline V gene, the CDR1 and CDR2 loops are LGHNA and YNFKEQ. Counted from cysteine to phenylalanine, this CDR3 has 15 amino acids. Left in the record is the CDR3 DNA by itself, 45 bases read in frame from the first base. Explained via the paper, the time point label denotes: baseline before first vaccination. Vaccinee samples were obtained from the UK trials COV001 and COV002, which included a single-blind randomized controlled phase 2/3 trial of AZD1222 (ChAdOx1 nCoV-19) in healthy adults. For TCRbeta chain sequencing, PBMC samples were collected from trial participants at day 0 and at day 28 after the second dose. The CDR3 regions of human TCRbeta chains were analyzed by immunosequencing. In the authors' own workflow: TCRs in the repertoires were matched against a reference library of SARS-CoV-2-specific TCRs that had been generated with the MIRA antigen-specificity platform. Breadth was defined as the fraction of unique TCRs that were SARS-CoV-2-associated, and depth was defined as the fraction of total T cells that were SARS-CoV-2-associated. Using the MIRA data, each spike-specific TCR was assigned both to the spike region to which the TCR was reactive and to a CD4 or CD8 class. Log10-transformed breadth and depth values were compared by one-way ANOVA with Sidak's multiple comparisons tests. In its TCRdb copy, this immuneACCESS table keeps in-frame sequences only and misses some clones. Where compared with another copy, unresolved V genes explain less than half of these, and the others have no known cause. V and J calls and clone size are copied from that table; D and trimming were computed from the DNA. The table for this sample lists 65,000 to 95,000 clones; more than 75% of them were counted only once. The ten largest make up approximately 22% of the sample.

This clone occurred once. Its antigen remains unidentified. Base qualities are missing; no much larger clone stands one base away. The source is an adult in good health. The sequencing here drew on peripheral blood, taken on day 0 of AZD1222 vaccination. The chain is encoded by TRBV4-2 joined to TRBJ2-7; 7 bases in between match TRBD2. The nucleotide sequence is TGTGCCAGCAGCCAAGAGGGGGGGAGCTCCTACGAGCAGTACTTC. Its translation reads: CASSQEGGSSYEQYF.